The clone carrying this T cell receptor beta chain was observed a few times. Its antigen is unidentified. The data derive from a study of T cells in Graves' hyperthyroidism and ophthalmopathy. Study information: Peripheral blood was collected at initial diagnosis, before any treatment. Study-wide points: Most thyroid-expanded clonotypes above 0.001 were also found in blood. It was a median about seven months before onset that the model predicted ophthalmopathy.

Amplified regions were TCR beta CDR3 sequences from RNA transcripts. Using the HTBI primer set, a first-round RT-PCR was run on the TCR CDR3. TCRdb redid the calling of the multiplex PCR reads with MiXCR, one entry per CDR3 protein. The data contain about 640,000 distinct CDR3 sequences, less than 25% of them singletons. Individuals with ophthalmopathy presented a Clinical Activity Score of at least 3, a NOSPECS grade of at least 4 and a duration under 3 months. V was shortened by 3 bases and J by 4 bases, with 14 bases between the two germline ends. Germline-derived CDR1 and CDR2 are GTSNPN and SVGIG (reference sequence). The CDR3 has 14 amino acids.

The clonotype originates from a man aged 30 to 45 with Graves' ophthalmopathy. This chain connects TRBV30 to TRBJ2-3; D not resolved. The sequenced material came from blood. CDR3 DNA: TGTGCCTGGAGCCCCACGGCGATTTCAGATACGCAGTATTTT. Translated: CAWSPTAISDTQYF.